Listed here is a single T cell receptor beta chain. What it binds is unknown. The junction had 10 bases not matched to a gene; V was cut back by 5 bases and J by 10 bases. The CDR3 spans 12 residues. Germline V gene data show CDR1 as SQVTM and CDR2 as ANQGSEA. Quantitative 5'-RACE with molecular barcodes was used to make the TCR beta libraries. One entry per CDR3 protein, called by TCRdb with MiXCR from the 5' RACE reads. The sample carries 210,000 or so distinct CDR3 sequences, around 24% recorded once. This entry is derived from a study of CD8 T cells in ankylosing spondylitis. Study observations and caveats: About eight highly homologous variants made up a TCR beta motif that seemed to typify ankylosing spondylitis blood. The study looked at matched synovial fluid samples from ankylosing spondylitis patients. Disease-linked clones were reported to be significantly enriched there. Past research had described some motif variants in reactive arthritis synovial fluid and blood.

The J gene is TRBJ2-7, the V gene TRBV29-1, with 8 bases identical to TRBD1. This sequence originates from a male donor with ankylosing spondylitis or in good health (not recorded which). Sequencing used blood, either unsorted or a sorted T cell fraction (not recorded which). The DNA for the CDR3 is TGCAGCGTTACAGGGGGGAGACAGATTCAGTACTTC. This sequence encodes CSVTGGRQIQYF.